This T cell receptor beta chain was sequenced for a study of Graves' ophthalmopathy and Graves' hyperthyroidism. This clonotype was seen more than once but under ten times. Pregnant or lactating patients and those with other autoimmune diseases or uncontrolled infections were excluded. Reliance was placed on clinical symptoms, serum thyroxine, TRAb, thyroid ultrasound and orbital computed tomography for diagnosis. Germline V CDR1 and CDR2: DFQATT, SNEGSKA (reference sequence). V gave up 8 bases and J gave up 2 bases; unmatched junction bases: 7. The CDR3 sequence is 13 residues long. Amplification of TCR beta CDR3 regions used RNA transcripts. HTBI-primed RT-PCR formed the first round, and a multiplex PCR formed the second. TCRdb ran MiXCR on the multiplex PCR reads and lists one entry per CDR3 protein. The sample consists of some 240,000 distinct CDR3 sequences, around 50% of them appearing once.

The specimen was peripheral blood. V gene TRBV20-1 combines with J gene TRBJ2-5; TRBD1 agrees at 8 bases. The TCR was taken from an adult man with Graves' ophthalmopathy. The CDR3 DNA follows: TGCAGTTGCCCAGGGGGCAGGCAAGAGACCCAGTACTTC. Residues: CSCPGGRQETQYF.